The present T cell receptor beta chain was sequenced within a study of cytomegalovirus exposure and HLA in healthy donors. Whole-study context: Earlier sequencing of around 190 million T cells yielded 120 million or so unique TCR beta sequences.

The CDR3 is made up of 12 amino acids. V was pared by 7 bases and J by 5 bases, with 10 bases between. Germline V gives CDR1 SGHNT, CDR2 YYREEE (reference sequence). In the PCR, 60 Vbeta and 13 Jbeta primers were used. Some clones are missing from TCRdb's copy, which holds only in-frame ones; the method was immunoSEQ multiplex PCR. The profile shows about 130,000 clones, roughly four fifths of them singletons. The sequence was collected from a man aged 45-65 years in good health and CMV-seronegative. Sample: PBMCs. The chain has TRBV5-4 and TRBJ2-1, with D unresolved. CDR3 region: CASVSVDNEQFF. The CDR3 DNA is TGTGCCAGCGTCTCGGTGGACAATGAGCAGTTCTTC.